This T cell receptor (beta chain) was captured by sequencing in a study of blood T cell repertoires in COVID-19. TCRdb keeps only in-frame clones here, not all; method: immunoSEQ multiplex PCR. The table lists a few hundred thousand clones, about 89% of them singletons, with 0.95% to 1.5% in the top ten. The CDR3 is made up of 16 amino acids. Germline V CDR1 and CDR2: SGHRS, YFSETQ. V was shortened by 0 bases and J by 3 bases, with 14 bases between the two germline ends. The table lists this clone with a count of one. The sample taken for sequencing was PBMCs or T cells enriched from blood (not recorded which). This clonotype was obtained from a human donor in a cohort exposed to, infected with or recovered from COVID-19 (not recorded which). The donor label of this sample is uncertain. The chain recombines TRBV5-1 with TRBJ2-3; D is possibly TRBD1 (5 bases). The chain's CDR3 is CASSLGTLSTTDTQYF. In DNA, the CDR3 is TGCGCCAGCAGCTTGGGGACACTTTCTACGACAGATACGCAGTATTTT.